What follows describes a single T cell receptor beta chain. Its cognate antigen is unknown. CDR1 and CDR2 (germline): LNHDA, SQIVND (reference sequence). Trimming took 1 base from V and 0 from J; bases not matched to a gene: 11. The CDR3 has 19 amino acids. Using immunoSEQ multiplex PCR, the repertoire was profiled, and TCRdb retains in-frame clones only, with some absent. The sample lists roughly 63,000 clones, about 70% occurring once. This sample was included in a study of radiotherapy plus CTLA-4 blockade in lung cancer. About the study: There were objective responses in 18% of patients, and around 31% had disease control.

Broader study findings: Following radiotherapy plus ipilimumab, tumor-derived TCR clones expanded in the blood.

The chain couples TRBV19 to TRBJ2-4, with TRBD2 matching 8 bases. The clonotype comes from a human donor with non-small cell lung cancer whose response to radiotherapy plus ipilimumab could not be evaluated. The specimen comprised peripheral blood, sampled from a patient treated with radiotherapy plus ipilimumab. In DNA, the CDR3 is TGTGCCAGTAGTATAGGGAGCGGGAGAGCCCAATTAGCCAAAAACATTCAGTACTTC. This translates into CASSIGSGRAQLAKNIQYF. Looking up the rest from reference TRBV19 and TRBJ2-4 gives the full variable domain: DGGITQSPKYLFRKEGQNVTLSCEQNLNHDAMYWYRQDPGQGLRLIYYSQIVNDFQKGDIAEGYSVSREKKESFPLTVTSAQKNPTAFYLCASSIGSGRAQLAKNIQYFGAGTRLSVL.